The rows below give T cell receptor beta chains drawn from one sample of a study of beta chain features in type 1 diabetes. Data came from immunoSEQ multiplex PCR; TCRdb stores just in-frame clones and leaves some out. Here the sample spans 220,000 or so clones, around 65% being singletons. The sample taken for sequencing was naive CD4+ T cells from blood. The receptor source for this set is a man aged 30 to 39 in good health. CDR3s include the opening cysteine and the closing phenylalanine or tryptophan. Fields, in order: CDR3 protein, V gene, J gene.

CDR3 protein: CSAQGSGSPDEQFF
V gene: TRBV29-1
J gene: TRBJ2-1

CDR3 protein: CASSLAGVETDTQYF
V gene: TRBV28
J gene: TRBJ2-3

CDR3 protein: CASSPYIGQGGGELFF
V gene: TRBV14
J gene: TRBJ2-2

CDR3 protein: CASTRGAHEGYTF
V gene: TRBV7-9
J gene: TRBJ1-2

CDR3 protein: CASTPSGSHYEQYF
V gene: TRBV28
J gene: TRBJ2-7

CDR3 protein: CASSVRRTETQYF
V gene: TRBV2
J gene: TRBJ2-5

CDR3 protein: CASSLVRGAPTNHYEQYF
V gene: TRBV5-4
J gene: TRBJ2-7

CDR3 protein: CASSLLWTEAFF
V gene: TRBV5-6
J gene: TRBJ1-1

CDR3 protein: CASRNLLRGGNGYTF
V gene: TRBV27
J gene: TRBJ1-2

CDR3 protein: CAWSTGGSEPQHF
V gene: TRBV30
J gene: TRBJ1-5

CDR3 protein: CASSLRRGDETQYF
V gene: TRBV5-1
J gene: TRBJ2-5

CDR3 protein: CASSTQGDTEAFF
V gene: TRBV5-1
J gene: TRBJ1-1

CDR3 protein: CASSVVGGAHNEQFF
V gene: TRBV9
J gene: TRBJ2-1

CDR3 protein: CSVAGNTGELFF
V gene: TRBV29-1
J gene: TRBJ2-2

CDR3 protein: CAWIPRGLYGYTF
V gene: TRBV30
J gene: TRBJ1-2

CDR3 protein: CAWSSWTGGPNSNQPQHF
V gene: TRBV30
J gene: TRBJ1-5

CDR3 protein: CSVGLILAGDGEQFF
V gene: TRBV29-1
J gene: TRBJ2-1

CDR3 protein: CSLPRHSTDTQYF
V gene: TRBV29-1
J gene: TRBJ2-3

CDR3 protein: CASSLSGANVLTF
V gene: TRBV27
J gene: TRBJ2-6

CDR3 protein: CASSKNRKNEQFF
V gene: TRBV7-9
J gene: TRBJ2-1

CDR3 protein: CASSRLAFGYDEQYF
V gene: TRBV19
J gene: TRBJ2-7

CDR3 protein: CASSLSLSTDTQYF
V gene: TRBV7-9
J gene: TRBJ2-3

CDR3 protein: CASSRAAERNQPQHF
V gene: TRBV18
J gene: TRBJ1-5

CDR3 protein: CSATNQETQYF
V gene: TRBV20-1
J gene: TRBJ2-5

CDR3 protein: CASSTKREGRDEQFF
V gene: TRBV7-4
J gene: TRBJ2-1

CDR3 protein: CASRRTSGNTQYF
V gene: TRBV27
J gene: TRBJ2-3

CDR3 protein: CSVSLRLQETQYF
V gene: TRBV29-1
J gene: TRBJ2-5

CDR3 protein: CASSLGSKETQYF
V gene: TRBV11-2
J gene: TRBJ2-5

CDR3 protein: CAWSQNRKSEKLFF
V gene: TRBV30
J gene: TRBJ1-4

CDR3 protein: CASNNYQETQYF
V gene: TRBV2
J gene: TRBJ2-5

CDR3 protein: CSGMTRQETQYF
V gene: TRBV29-1
J gene: TRBJ2-5

CDR3 protein: CASSLAALKVANVLTF
V gene: TRBV7-2
J gene: TRBJ2-6

CDR3 protein: CASSQSRVYNEQFF
V gene: TRBV4-3
J gene: TRBJ2-1

CDR3 protein: CASSYGLWETQYF
V gene: TRBV28
J gene: TRBJ2-5

CDR3 protein: CASSDLGLEFF
V gene: TRBV2
J gene: TRBJ2-1

CDR3 protein: CAWSGLTTDTQYF
V gene: TRBV30
J gene: TRBJ2-3

CDR3 protein: CASSIQGGPGDYNEQFF
V gene: TRBV5-1
J gene: TRBJ2-1

CDR3 protein: CSVHSSYGYTF
V gene: TRBV29-1
J gene: TRBJ1-2

CDR3 protein: CASSDSGLYNEQFF
V gene: TRBV7-8
J gene: TRBJ2-1

CDR3 protein: CAWSAAGGLWNEQFF
V gene: TRBV30
J gene: TRBJ2-1

CDR3 protein: CASLDNSGANVLTF
V gene: TRBV2
J gene: TRBJ2-6

CDR3 protein: CASSLRGINIQYF
V gene: TRBV11-2
J gene: TRBJ2-4

CDR3 protein: CAWSPTGVEAFF
V gene: TRBV30
J gene: TRBJ1-1

CDR3 protein: CASSAGNSPLHF
V gene: TRBV7-9
J gene: TRBJ1-6

CDR3 protein: CASSYPPTGGYEQYF
V gene: TRBV28
J gene: TRBJ2-7

CDR3 protein: CASSPGLADYNEQFF
V gene: TRBV18
J gene: TRBJ2-1

CDR3 protein: CASSLSPGGTDTQYF
V gene: TRBV7-6
J gene: TRBJ2-3

CDR3 protein: CAWRQDYYNEQFF
V gene: TRBV30
J gene: TRBJ2-1

CDR3 protein: CASSLGLGLTFYNEQFF
V gene: TRBV7-9
J gene: TRBJ2-1

CDR3 protein: CASSRLAGRTETQYF
V gene: TRBV11-2
J gene: TRBJ2-5

CDR3 protein: CASSGAIEQYF
V gene: TRBV25-1
J gene: TRBJ2-7

CDR3 protein: CASSTLPGQGSTEAFF
V gene: TRBV7-2
J gene: TRBJ1-1

CDR3 protein: CASSKDTGELFF
V gene: TRBV19
J gene: TRBJ2-2

CDR3 protein: CSARGPDTQYF
V gene: TRBV20-1
J gene: TRBJ2-3

CDR3 protein: CSHGDFCSYEQYF
V gene: TRBV29-1
J gene: TRBJ2-7